These 9 T cell receptor beta chains came from one sample sequenced in a study of blood T cell repertoires in COVID-19. This table comes from immunoSEQ multiplex PCR, and its TCRdb copy is limited to in-frame clones, with some not included. The sample comprises about 330,000 clones, approximately 88% of which are singletons, and approximately 4% rests with the top ten. The sample consisted of peripheral blood. All receptors come from a woman aged 45-65 years with active or convalescent COVID-19.

The rearrangement joins TRBV7-2 to TRBJ2-7, with 9 bases matching TRBD1. The CDR3 spans 14 residues. Germline CDR1 reads SGHTA; CDR2 reads FQGNSA. V dropped 6 bases and J dropped 2; count of bases not matched to a gene: 5. The CDR3 loop is CASSRDRVTYEQYF. The CDR3 nucleotides read TGTGCCAGCAGTCGGGACAGGGTAACCTACGAGCAGTACTTC.

V gene TRBV5-1 combines with J gene TRBJ2-7, with a weak D call TRBD2 (6 bases). CDR3 length: 16 amino acids. Trimming took off 3 bases at V and 4 bases at J, with 20 bases between the two ends. Germline V gene data show CDR1 as SGHRS and CDR2 as YFSETQ. The CDR3 here is CASSSGAFLSLYEQYF. The CDR3 nucleotides are TGCGCCAGCAGCTCGGGAGCGTTCCTTTCCCTTTACGAGCAGTACTTC.

The chain is built from TRBV6-6 and TRBJ2-7; D is perhaps TRBD1 (6 bases). Germline V CDR1 and CDR2: MNHNY, SVGAGI (reference sequence). The CDR3 length is 15 residues. V dropped 5 bases and J dropped 2 bases, with 16 bases sitting between them. In DNA, the CDR3 is TGTGCCAGCAGTGACTACCCGGGACAAACCTACGAGCAGTACTTC. Protein product: CASSDYPGQTYEQYF.

V usage is TRBV30 and J usage is TRBJ2-7, with TRBD2 matching 8 bases. Germline trimming cut 7 bases from V and 2 bases from J; bases unmatched to any gene: 7. The CDR3 covers 13 residues. Germline lookup yields CDR1 GTSNPN and CDR2 SVGIG (reference sequence). In DNA, the CDR3 is TGTGCCTTTAGGGCGGGAGGTACCTACGAGCAGTACTTC. It codes for CAFRAGGTYEQYF.

Regarding this clone: Other DNA sequences of this sample code for an identical CDR3. The chain has TRBV18 and TRBJ2-1; no reliable D call. The CDR3 has 13 amino acids. Germline CDR1 KGHSH, CDR2 LQKENI. V lost 3 bases and J lost 5, with 8 bases in between. The CDR3: CASSPITNNEQFF. CDR3 bases: TGTGCCAGCTCACCTATTACAAACAATGAGCAGTTCTTC. The full variable domain, completed using reference TRBV18 and TRBJ2-1, is NAGVMQNPRHLVRRRGQEARLRCSPMKGHSHVYWYRQLPEEGLKFMVYLQKENIIDESGMPKERFSAEFPKEGPSILRIQQVVRGDSAAYFCASSPITNNEQFFGPGTRLTVL.

This clone was counted ten times or more. This sample includes further DNA sequences coding for the same CDR3. The chain employs TRBV7-9 and TRBJ2-2; possibly TRBD2 for D (7 bases). The V gene lost 9 bases and the J gene lost 4 bases, with 18 bases spanning the gap. The CDR3 sequence is 15 residues long. The germline gives CDR1 SEHNR, CDR2 FQNEAQ (reference sequence). CDR3 sequence: CASKQGAGFTGELFF. CDR3 in DNA: TGTGCCAGTAAACAGGGAGCGGGGTTCACCGGGGAGCTGTTTTTT.

The chain recombines TRBV20-1 with TRBJ1-1; tentatively, D is TRBD1 (6 bases). This CDR3 comprises 14 residues. Between the trimmed V and J ends, which lost 3 bases and 11 bases, there was a span of 22 bases. Looked up from germline, CDR1 is DFQATT and CDR2 is SNEGSKA (reference sequence). The CDR3 DNA is TGCAGTGCTAGTGAAGGGGCCAGGGGCGGTGGTGCTTTCTTT. As protein: CSASEGARGGGAFF.

This chain connects TRBV15 to TRBJ1-4, with TRBD1 matching over 10 bases. V was pared by 2 bases and J by 5 bases, with 8 bases of the junction left unmatched. The length of the CDR3 is 17 residues. Germline-derived CDR1 and CDR2 are LNHNV and YYDKDF (reference sequence). The CDR3 region has the DNA TGTGCCACCAGCAGAAATTACCCGGGACAGGGGAATGAAAAACTGTTTTTT. It yields the protein CATSRNYPGQGNEKLFF.

This clone was seen only a few times. The genes are TRBV4-2 and TRBJ2-1; TRBD2 matches 7 bases. Germline lookup yields CDR1 LGHNA and CDR2 YNFKEQ. The CDR3 is made up of 16 amino acids. Unmatched junction bases numbered 5, after V lost 1 base and J lost 2 bases. CDR3 region: CASSQASGETYNEQFF. The CDR3 DNA sequence: TGTGCCAGCAGCCAAGCTAGCGGAGAAACCTACAATGAGCAGTTCTTC.